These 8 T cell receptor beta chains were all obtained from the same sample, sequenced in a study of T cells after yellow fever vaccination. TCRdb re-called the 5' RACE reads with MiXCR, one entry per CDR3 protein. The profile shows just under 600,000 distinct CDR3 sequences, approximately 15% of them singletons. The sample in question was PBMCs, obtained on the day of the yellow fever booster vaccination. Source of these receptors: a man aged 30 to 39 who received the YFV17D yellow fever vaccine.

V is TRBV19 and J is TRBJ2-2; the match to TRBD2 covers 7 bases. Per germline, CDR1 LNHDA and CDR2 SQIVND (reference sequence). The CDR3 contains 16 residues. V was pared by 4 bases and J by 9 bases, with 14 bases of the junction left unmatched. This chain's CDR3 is CASSTTGRSGTRELFF. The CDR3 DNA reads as TGTGCCAGTAGTACAACCGGGAGGTCGGGAACCCGGGAGCTGTTTTTT.

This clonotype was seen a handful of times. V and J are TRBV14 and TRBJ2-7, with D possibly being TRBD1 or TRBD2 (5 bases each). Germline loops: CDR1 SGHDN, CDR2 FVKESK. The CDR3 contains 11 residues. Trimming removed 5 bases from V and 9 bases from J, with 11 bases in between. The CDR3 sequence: CASSEGPGQYF. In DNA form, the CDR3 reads TGTGCCAGCAGCGAGGGGCCGGGGCAGTACTTC.

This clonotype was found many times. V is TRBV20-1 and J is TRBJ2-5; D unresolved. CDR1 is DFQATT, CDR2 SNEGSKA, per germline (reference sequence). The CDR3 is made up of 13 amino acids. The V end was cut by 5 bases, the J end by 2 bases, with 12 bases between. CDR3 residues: CSASRSFQETQYF. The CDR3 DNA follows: TGCAGTGCTTCCCGGAGTTTTCAAGAGACCCAGTACTTC.

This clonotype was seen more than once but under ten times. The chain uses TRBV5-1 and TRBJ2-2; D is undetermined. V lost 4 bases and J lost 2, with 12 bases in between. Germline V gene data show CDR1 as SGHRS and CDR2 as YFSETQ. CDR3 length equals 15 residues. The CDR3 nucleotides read TGCGCCAGCAGCCAGTTGCCGGGTAACACCGGGGAGCTGTTTTTT. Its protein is CASSQLPGNTGELFF.

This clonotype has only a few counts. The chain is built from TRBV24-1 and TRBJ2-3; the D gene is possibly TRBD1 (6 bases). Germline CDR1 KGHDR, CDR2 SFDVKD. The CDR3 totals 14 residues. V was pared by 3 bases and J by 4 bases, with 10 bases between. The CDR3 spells CATSDQGTADTQYF. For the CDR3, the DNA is TGTGCCACCAGTGATCAGGGGACCGCAGATACGCAGTATTTT.

The CDR3 protein is CASSNTDRGHEQYF. The DNA for the CDR3 is TGTGCCAGCAGCAATACGGACAGGGGCCACGAGCAGTACTTC. The chain carries TRBV7-2 and TRBJ2-7; 9 bases are shared with TRBD1. The CDR3 runs 14 residues. V shed 5 bases and J 5 bases; nucleotides not matched to a gene: 7. Looked up from germline, CDR1 is SGHTA and CDR2 is FQGNSA. Complete variable domain (other parts from reference TRBV7-2 and TRBJ2-7): GAGVSQSPSNKVTEKGKDVELRCDPISGHTALYWYRQSLGQGLEFLIYFQGNSAPDKSGLPSDRFSAERTGGSVSTLTIQRTQQEDSAVYLCASSNTDRGHEQYFGPGTRLTVT.

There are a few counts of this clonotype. The CDR3 bases are TGTGCCAGCAGTTACTCGGGGAGGTGGGATACGTCCTCCCGCTCCTACAATGAGCAGTTCTTC. Amino acids: CASSYSGRWDTSSRSYNEQFF. This chain joins TRBV6-2 or TRBV6-3 and TRBJ2-1; tentatively, D is TRBD2 (6 bases). V was pared by 0 bases and J by 0 bases, with 24 bases between. The CDR3 runs 21 residues. From germline, CDR1 is MNHEY and CDR2 SVGEGT.

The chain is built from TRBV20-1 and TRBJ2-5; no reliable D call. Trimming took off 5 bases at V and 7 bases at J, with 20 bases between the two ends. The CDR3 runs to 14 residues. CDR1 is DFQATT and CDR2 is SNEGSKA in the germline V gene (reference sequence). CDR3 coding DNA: TGCAGTGCTGCGACCGGAGCCGCCGGTCGGACCCAGTACTTC. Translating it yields CSAATGAAGRTQYF.